One and the same sample provided the 19 T cell receptor beta chains below, sequenced in a study of blood T cells in healthy people across ages. The second PCR ran about 6 to 11 cycles with a sample-barcoded 5' primer and J-beta primers. Each CDR3 protein is one row after TCRdb ran MiXCR on the 5' RACE reads. The table has roughly 1.6 million distinct CDR3 sequences, about 32% seen once; the top ten hold around 11%. What was sequenced was blood. These receptor sequences come from a woman in her twenties or thirties in good health.

Only a few counts were recorded for this clonotype. The V gene is TRBV20-1, the J gene TRBJ2-5; 10 nucleotides align to TRBD2. J gave up 2 bases and V 0 bases, and 9 bases lay outside the gene matches. CDR3 length: 17 residues. The germline gives CDR1 DFQATT, CDR2 SNEGSKA (reference sequence). In DNA, the CDR3 is TGCAGTGCTAGAGATTCAGGGAGGGGACTAGCGCAAGAGACCCAGTACTTC. Translating gives CSARDSGRGLAQETQYF.

This clonotype was counted a few times. The chain recombines TRBV20-1 with TRBJ2-3, with D possibly being TRBD1 (7 bases). Germline CDR1 DFQATT, CDR2 SNEGSKA (reference sequence). The ends were cut back, 5 bases at V and 3 bases at J, with 18 bases in the middle. This CDR3 has 15 residues. The CDR3 nucleotides are TGCAGTGCTCCCCGGAGGGGGCGCAGTACAGATACGCAGTATTTT. Protein product: CSAPRRGRSTDTQYF.

V and J are TRBV7-8 and TRBJ2-5; TRBD2 agrees at 7 bases. The CDR3 sequence is 16 residues long. Germline-derived CDR1 and CDR2 are SGHVS and FQNEAQ. J gave up 5 bases and V 1 base, and 10 bases lay outside the gene matches. DNA for the CDR3: TGTGCCAGCAGCTTAGGAGAGGAGGGGAGGGATGAGACCCAGTACTTC. Translated: CASSLGEEGRDETQYF.

The J gene is TRBJ2-7, the V gene TRBV10-2; D ambiguous. From germline, CDR1 is WSHSY and CDR2 SAAADI. V lost 0 bases and J 3 bases, leaving 12 bases between the germline ends. CDR3 length: 15 amino acids. The CDR3 bases are TGCGCCAGCAGTGAGTCGATTAGGGCTTACTACGAGCAGTACTTC. This encodes CASSESIRAYYEQYF.

The CDR3 nucleotides are TGTGCTAGTGGTTTGGACAGGGGAAGGGGTACGCAGTATTTT. Translating it yields CASGLDRGRGTQYF. The J gene is TRBJ2-3, the V gene TRBV12-5; 7 positions match TRBD1. V was pared by 1 base and J by 8 bases, with 6 bases of the junction left unmatched. The germline V gene encodes CDR1 LGHNT and CDR2 FRNRAP. This CDR3 spans 14 amino acids.

This clonotype has more than one count but fewer than ten. The chain employs TRBV20-1 and TRBJ1-1; 7 bases fit TRBD1. The CDR3 has 13 amino acids. Unmatched junction bases numbered 6, after V lost 6 bases and J lost 2 bases. CDR1 is DFQATT and CDR2 is SNEGSKA in the germline V gene (reference sequence). The DNA for the CDR3 is TGCAGTGCAAAGGGACAGTCTAACACTGAAGCTTTCTTT. It codes for CSAKGQSNTEAFF.

The rearrangement joins TRBV18 to TRBJ2-5, with a possible D match to TRBD2 (5 bases). The germline V and J ends were trimmed by 5 bases and 5 bases, with 18 bases remaining between them. The CDR3 is 15 amino acids. Germline lookup yields CDR1 KGHSH and CDR2 LQKENI. CDR3 bases: TGTGCCAGCTCAGTCGGACCGCGAGCGGTGGAGACCCAGTACTTC. Translated: CASSVGPRAVETQYF.

The rearrangement joins TRBV2 to TRBJ2-5; TRBD1 is a possible D gene (6 bases). Germline-derived CDR1 and CDR2 are SNHLY and FYNNEI. This CDR3 spans 14 amino acids. V was cut by 6 bases and J by 7 bases, with 18 bases left in between. The CDR3 here is CASSRDGQGGTQYF. Here the CDR3 DNA reads TGTGCCAGCAGCCGGGACGGGCAAGGGGGGACCCAGTACTTC.

This clonotype has more than one count but fewer than ten. The V and J genes are TRBV20-1 and TRBJ2-7, with 8 bases identical to TRBD2. From germline, CDR1 is DFQATT and CDR2 SNEGSKA (reference sequence). V shed 1 base and J 7 bases; nucleotides not matched to a gene: 9. The length of the CDR3 is 14 residues. CDR3 residues: CSARGRLASYEQYF. The CDR3 DNA is TGCAGTGCTAGAGGGAGACTAGCGAGTTATGAGCAGTACTTC.

This chain links TRBV5-1 with TRBJ1-1; D gene unclear. Deletions cut 3 bases from V and 5 bases from J, with 14 bases between. This CDR3 has 14 residues. CDR1 SGHRS and CDR2 YFSETQ come from the germline V gene. The chain's CDR3 is CASSSATAGTEAFF. The DNA for the CDR3 is TGCGCCAGCAGCTCAGCTACGGCGGGGACTGAAGCTTTCTTT.

This clonotype was seen more than once but under ten times. The V gene is TRBV12-3 or TRBV12-4, the J gene TRBJ2-1; D is ambiguous. The V end lost 1 base, the J end lost 7 bases, and 11 bases lay between the germline ends. The CDR3 runs to 14 residues. The CDR3 DNA sequence: TGTGCCAGCAGTTTAGGAGACCTTAGAAATGAGCAGTTCTTC. This encodes CASSLGDLRNEQFF.

The chain recombines TRBV13 with TRBJ2-3, with 8 nucleotides matching TRBD2. V dropped 1 base and J dropped 4; count of bases not matched to a gene: 7. CDR1 is PRHDT and CDR2 is FYEKMQ in the germline V gene (reference sequence). CDR3 length: 16 amino acids. The chain's CDR3 is CASSLAGGPDADTQYF. The DNA of the CDR3 is TGTGCCAGCAGCTTAGCGGGAGGGCCGGATGCAGATACGCAGTATTTT.

V gene TRBV5-1 combines with J gene TRBJ1-1, with 8 bases lining up with TRBD1. The CDR3 loop spans 13 amino acids. The trim removed 2 bases at V and 8 bases at J, leaving 5 bases unmatched. Germline assignment: CDR1 SGHRS and CDR2 YFSETQ. In DNA, the CDR3 is TGCGCCAGCAGCTTTGGACAGGGAGGAGAAGCTTTCTTT. It is translated as CASSFGQGGEAFF.

The V gene is TRBV5-1, the J gene TRBJ2-3; maybe TRBD1 (6 bases). Germline assignment: CDR1 SGHRS and CDR2 YFSETQ. The CDR3 covers 16 residues. V was pared by 0 bases and J by 7 bases, with 18 bases between. CDR3 DNA: TGCGCCAGCAGCTTGGAAGGGGGACGGGGATCGAATACGCAGTATTTT. Protein sequence: CASSLEGGRGSNTQYF.

The chain carries TRBV20-1 and TRBJ2-7; TRBD1 aligns across 7 bases. CDR3 length: 15 amino acids. Per the germline V gene, CDR1 is DFQATT and CDR2 is SNEGSKA (reference sequence). The trim removed 0 bases at V and 10 bases at J, leaving 15 bases unmatched. The CDR3 here is CSAREKSRQGPTQYF. The CDR3 region has the DNA TGCAGTGCTAGAGAGAAGTCTCGACAGGGCCCAACCCAGTACTTC.

This clonotype was counted many times. The chain combines TRBV12-3 or TRBV12-4 with TRBJ2-7, with a possible D match to TRBD2 (5 bases). The CDR3 consists of 14 residues. Trimming left V 6 bases short and J 1 base short, with 13 bases between. In DNA, the CDR3 is TGTGCCAGCAGCTCTGGGCGGGTTTCCTACGAGCAGTACTTC. Protein: CASSSGRVSYEQYF.

This chain uses TRBV28 with TRBJ2-7; 7 bases match TRBD1. CDR1 is MDHEN, CDR2 SYDVKM, per germline. V was clipped by 5 bases and J by 6 bases; unmatched bases: 4. The CDR3 spans 12 residues. CDR3: CASSGDSGEQYF. The DNA for the CDR3 is TGTGCCAGCAGTGGGGACAGCGGCGAGCAGTACTTC.

The genes are TRBV10-1 and TRBJ2-5; TRBD2 agrees at 7 bases. CDR1 WNHNN and CDR2 SYGVQD come from the germline V gene (reference sequence). This CDR3 has 17 amino acids. After removal of 6 bases from V and 1 base from J, the junction contained 14 bases not matched to a gene. CDR3 in amino acids: CASRGFTSGDPQETQYF. CDR3 in DNA: TGCGCCAGCAGGGGTTTCACAAGCGGGGACCCCCAAGAGACCCAGTACTTC.

The table lists this clonotype with many counts. The rearrangement links TRBV6-1 to TRBJ2-3; TRBD1 or TRBD2 may be the D gene (5 bases each). Trimming pared 1 base from V and 8 bases from J, leaving 7 bases between. The CDR3 runs 12 residues. In germline, CDR1 is MNHNS, CDR2 SASEGT. The CDR3 region is CASSEVGPTQYF. Written as DNA, the CDR3 is TGTGCCAGCAGTGAAGTGGGACCTACGCAGTATTTT.